The next 27 T cell receptor beta chains were all read from a single sample in a study of cytomegalovirus exposure and HLA in healthy donors. Primers included in the PCR were 60 Vbeta and 13 Jbeta primers. Libraries were prepared by immunoSEQ multiplex PCR; TCRdb keeps only in-frame clonotypes and omits some of them. The profile covers some 150,000 clones, with roughly four fifths appearing a single time and 3% taken by the ten largest. The sequencing input was PBMCs. The receptor set was obtained from a man aged 40-55 years in good health and CMV-seropositive.

The chain uses TRBV2 and TRBJ2-5; 12 positions agree with TRBD1. V was pared by 7 bases and J by 5 bases, with 11 bases of the junction left unmatched. The CDR3 has 16 amino acids. CDR1 and CDR2 from the germline V gene are SNHLY and FYNNEI. The CDR3 DNA reads as TGTGCCAGCATTCCCACCGGGACAGGGGGCAGGGAGACCCAGTACTTC. Protein sequence: CASIPTGTGGRETQYF. Filled out from reference TRBV2 and TRBJ2-5, the complete variable domain reads EPEVTQTPSHQVTQMGQEVILRCVPISNHLYFYWYRQILGQKVEFLVSFYNNEISEKSEIFDDQFSVERPDGSNFTLKIRSTKLEDSAMYFCASIPTGTGGRETQYFGPGTRLLVL.

V and J are TRBV6-6 and TRBJ2-2; 8 nucleotides agree with TRBD1. The CDR3 totals 15 residues. Per germline, CDR1 MNHNY and CDR2 SVGAGI (reference sequence). The trim removed 7 bases at V and 4 bases at J, leaving 8 bases unmatched. Here the CDR3 reads CASTDRGDSTGELFF. CDR3 bases: TGTGCCAGCACTGACAGGGGAGATAGCACCGGGGAGCTGTTTTTT.

The J gene is TRBJ2-5, the V gene TRBV19, with 8 bases that match TRBD2. Unmatched junction bases numbered 8, after V lost 3 bases and J lost 2 bases. The CDR3 is 16 residues long. The V gene's germline CDR1 is LNHDA and CDR2 SQIVND (reference sequence). CDR3 nucleotide sequence: TGTGCCAGTAGTATTTTCGGGACTAGTCTTCAAGAGACCCAGTACTTC. It specifies CASSIFGTSLQETQYF. Together with reference TRBV19 and TRBJ2-5, the CDR3 gives the full variable domain: DGGITQSPKYLFRKEGQNVTLSCEQNLNHDAMYWYRQDPGQGLRLIYYSQIVNDFQKGDIAEGYSVSREKKESFPLTVTSAQKNPTAFYLCASSIFGTSLQETQYFGPGTRLLVL.

The V gene is TRBV5-4, the J gene TRBJ1-1, with no clear D. The CDR3 is made up of 13 amino acids. Per the germline V gene, CDR1 is SGHNT and CDR2 is YYREEE (reference sequence). Trimming took 0 bases from V and 3 from J, leaving 6 bases between them. The CDR3 is CASSLDRDTEAFF. Written as DNA, the CDR3 is TGTGCCAGCAGCTTGGATCGGGACACTGAAGCTTTCTTT. The complete variable domain, with remaining parts taken from reference TRBV5-4 and TRBJ1-1, reads ETGVTQSPTHLIKTRGQQVTLRCSSQSGHNTVSWYQQALGQGPQFIFQYYREEENGRGNFPPRFSGLQFPNYSSELNVNALELDDSALYLCASSLDRDTEAFFGQGTRLTVV.

V is TRBV5-1 and J is TRBJ2-1, with 8 bases that match TRBD2. Germline values: CDR1 SGHRS, CDR2 YFSETQ. Trimming removed 4 bases from V and 4 bases from J; junction bases left unmatched: 13. The CDR3 is 17 residues long. CDR3 coding DNA: TGCGCCAGCAGCCCCCCAACTAGCGGCTCTATTTACAATGAGCAGTTCTTC. Translated, it gives CASSPPTSGSIYNEQFF.

The rearrangement joins TRBV7-9 to TRBJ1-1; perhaps TRBD1 as D (6 bases). The CDR3 totals 14 residues. CDR1 is SEHNR, CDR2 FQNEAQ, per germline (reference sequence). V was pared by 1 base and J by 5 bases, with 11 bases between. The CDR3 is CASSLGVQGTEAFF. The CDR3 nucleotides are TGTGCCAGCAGCTTAGGGGTTCAGGGGACTGAAGCTTTCTTT.

This clone showed up just once. The chain uses TRBV5-1 and TRBJ2-1, with TRBD2 matching 11 bases. V lost 4 bases and J lost 3; bases outside the gene matches: 6. The CDR3 runs 16 residues. Germline CDR1 is SGHRS and CDR2 is YFSETQ. The CDR3 protein is CASSHRGTSGYNEQFF. The CDR3 DNA sequence: TGCGCCAGCAGCCACCGGGGGACTAGCGGCTACAATGAGCAGTTCTTC.

The V and J genes are TRBV6-5 and TRBJ1-5; possible D gene TRBD1, 5 bases. Trimming removed 0 bases from V and 6 bases from J, with 12 bases in between. Germline lookup yields CDR1 MNHEY and CDR2 SVGAGI. The CDR3 spans 15 residues. CDR3 in amino acids: CASSYSSGGSQPQHF. The DNA of the CDR3 is TGTGCCAGCAGTTACTCGAGCGGGGGAAGTCAGCCCCAGCATTTT.

The J gene is TRBJ1-1, the V gene TRBV7-6; the D is unclear. CDR3 length: 13 amino acids. Trimming removed 5 bases at V and 0 bases at J, with 7 bases between. CDR1 is SGHVS and CDR2 is FNYEAQ in the germline V gene. CDR3 DNA sequence: TGTGCCAGCAGCATGAGGATGAACACTGAAGCTTTCTTT. As protein: CASSMRMNTEAFF.

The V call is TRBV2, the J call TRBJ1-3; TRBD1 matches 9 bases. Germline trimming cut 7 bases from V and 1 base from J; bases unmatched to any gene: 8. CDR3 length: 16 amino acids. The germline V gene encodes CDR1 SNHLY and CDR2 FYNNEI. Written as DNA, the CDR3 is TGTGCCAGCAAGGTCTCCGGGACAGGGTCTGGAAACACCATATATTTT. Its protein is CASKVSGTGSGNTIYF.

The CDR3 sequence: CASSTGQGAAVDEQYF. The CDR3 region has the DNA TGCGCCAGCAGCACGGGACAGGGGGCGGCCGTCGACGAGCAGTACTTC. This chain joins TRBV5-1 and TRBJ2-7; TRBD1 matches at 12 bases. Per germline, CDR1 SGHRS and CDR2 YFSETQ. This CDR3 comprises 16 residues. V lost 4 bases to trimming and J lost 5 bases; unmatched junction nucleotides: 10.

The chain uses TRBV6-1 and TRBJ1-1; 9 bases are shared with TRBD1. With 6 bases clipped from V and 8 bases from J, the junction kept 7 bases outside the gene matches. Germline V gene sequence: CDR1 MNHNS, CDR2 SASEGT. CDR3 length: 13 amino acids. Here the CDR3 DNA reads TGTGCCAGCAGGAGGACAGGGGTGACCGAAGCTTTCTTT. Translated, it gives CASRRTGVTEAFF.

V usage is TRBV5-4 and J usage is TRBJ2-5, with D maybe TRBD1 (6 bases). Trimming shortened V by 3 bases and J by 1 base, and 10 bases separated the two germline ends. The germline gives CDR1 SGHNT, CDR2 YYREEE (reference sequence). CDR3 size: 14 residues. The CDR3 region is CASSSTGSQETQYF. The CDR3 nucleotides are TGTGCCAGCAGCTCAACAGGGAGCCAAGAGACCCAGTACTTC.

CDR3 sequence (DNA): TGTGCCAGCAGCGTGTTCCGGGACTTCACTGAAGCTTTCTTT. Residues: CASSVFRDFTEAFF. V is TRBV11-2 and J is TRBJ1-1; weak D call: TRBD1 (5 bases). There are 14 residues in the CDR3. Trimming pared 5 bases from V and 4 bases from J, leaving 14 bases between. CDR1 SGHAT and CDR2 FQNNGV come from the germline V gene.

The chain uses TRBV19 and TRBJ2-5; 10 bases agree with TRBD2. Germline trimming cut 4 bases from V and 3 bases from J; bases unmatched to any gene: 2. Germline lookup yields CDR1 LNHDA and CDR2 SQIVND (reference sequence). This CDR3 is 14 amino acids long. The CDR3 nucleotides are TGTGCCAGTAGTAACGGACTAGCGGAAGAGACCCAGTACTTC. It encodes CASSNGLAEETQYF.

The chain uses TRBV6-6 and TRBJ2-2; D uncertain. This CDR3 region has 12 residues. Germline V lookup: CDR1 MNHNY, CDR2 SVGAGI (reference sequence). Between the trimmed V and J ends, which lost 0 bases and 6 bases, there was a span of 2 bases. In DNA, the CDR3 is TGTGCCAGCAGTTACTCCGCCGGGGAGCTGTTTTTT. It is translated as CASSYSAGELFF.

V gene TRBV11-3 combines with J gene TRBJ2-7; TRBD2 matches 10 bases. The CDR3 runs to 14 residues. Trimming at V came to 5 bases and at J to 0 bases, leaving 1 base not matched to a gene. Germline values: CDR1 SGHNT, CDR2 YENEEA. The CDR3 nucleotides read TGTGCCAGCAGCCCTAGCGGGAGCTCCTACGAGCAGTACTTC. Its protein product is CASSPSGSSYEQYF. The entire variable domain, with the rest obtained from reference TRBV11-3 and TRBJ2-7, is as follows: EAGVVQSPRYKIIEKKQPVAFWCNPISGHNTLYWYLQNLGQGPELLIRYENEEAVDDSQLPKDRFSAERLKGVDSTLKIQPAELGDSAVYLCASSPSGSSYEQYFGPGTRLTVT.

The gene calls are TRBV10-1 and TRBJ1-2, with 7 bases aligning to TRBD1. The germline V gene encodes CDR1 WNHNN and CDR2 SYGVQD (reference sequence). The CDR3 has 15 residues. With 10 bases clipped from V and 3 bases from J, the junction kept 14 bases outside the gene matches. CDR3 in amino acids: CATQERGRFDYGYTF. CDR3 sequence (DNA): TGCGCCACCCAGGAGAGGGGGCGGTTCGACTATGGCTACACCTTC.

The genes are TRBV5-1 and TRBJ2-3, with D possibly matching TRBD2 (6 bases). The CDR3 sequence is 14 residues long. The V and J ends lost 0 bases and 5 bases respectively, with 10 bases between them. In germline, CDR1 is SGHRS, CDR2 YFSETQ. The CDR3 DNA sequence: TGCGCCAGCAGCTTGGTACCCGGGGGAGATACGCAGTATTTT. This codes for CASSLVPGGDTQYF.

The chain couples TRBV29-1 to TRBJ1-1; TRBD1 might be the D (6 bases). Trimming shortened V by 4 bases and J by 2 bases, and 11 bases separated the two germline ends. The CDR3 contains 13 residues. Germline-derived CDR1 and CDR2 are SQVTM and ANQGSEA. The CDR3 nucleotides read TGCAGCGTTGCCCCGACAGGCAACACTGAAGCTTTCTTT. Protein sequence: CSVAPTGNTEAFF.

This clone was detected only once. The CDR3 spells CASSADTGNQPQHF. The CDR3 DNA is TGTGCCAGCAGCGCAGACACGGGCAATCAGCCCCAGCATTTT. The chain is built from TRBV11-2 and TRBJ1-5; D not resolved. Germline loops: CDR1 SGHAT, CDR2 FQNNGV. The CDR3 sequence is 14 residues long. The V and J ends lost 5 bases and 2 bases respectively, with 10 bases between them.

The chain has TRBV6-1 and TRBJ2-1; perhaps TRBD2 as D (6 bases). V gave up 1 base and J gave up 4 bases, with 11 bases separating them. CDR1 and CDR2 (germline): MNHNS, SASEGT. This CDR3 comprises 15 residues. The CDR3 bases are TGTGCCAGCAGTGAAGGGGCTAGCGCATACAATGAGCAGTTCTTC. It specifies CASSEGASAYNEQFF.

This chain uses TRBV28 with TRBJ1-1; tentatively, D is TRBD1 (6 bases). Per the germline V gene, CDR1 is MDHEN and CDR2 is SYDVKM. CDR3 length: 18 amino acids. V was clipped by 3 bases and J by 13 bases, with 33 bases between them. CDR3 protein: CASSFFNFLGQVHSVGFF. The CDR3 DNA is TGTGCCAGCAGTTTTTTTAATTTTTTGGGACAAGTCCACAGTGTGGGTTTCTTT. The entire variable domain, with the rest obtained from reference TRBV28 and TRBJ1-1, is as follows: DVKVTQSSRYLVKRTGEKVFLECVQDMDHENMFWYRQDPGLGLRLIYFSYDVKMKEKGDIPEGYSVSREKKERFSLILESASTNQTSMYLCASSFFNFLGQVHSVGFFGQGTRLTVV.

In this sample, this clone turned up once. This chain uses TRBV9 with TRBJ1-2; D perhaps matches TRBD1 (5 bases). The CDR3 covers 17 residues. V gave up 3 bases and J gave up 0 bases, with 18 bases separating them. Germline V CDR1 and CDR2: SGDLS, YYNGEE. For the CDR3, the DNA is TGTGCCAGCAGCGGTAATACTCGGTTGACAGCTAACTATGGCTACACCTTC. Protein: CASSGNTRLTANYGYTF.

CDR3 sequence: CASYLGKTQYF. CDR3 sequence (DNA): TGTGCCAGTTATCTCGGGAAGACCCAGTACTTC. V gene TRBV28 combines with J gene TRBJ2-5; TRBD2 is a possible D gene (5 bases). V gave up 9 bases and J gave up 6 bases, with 11 bases separating them. CDR1 and CDR2 (germline): MDHEN, SYDVKM. The CDR3 loop spans 11 amino acids.

This chain joins TRBV11-2 and TRBJ2-1, with D tentatively TRBD1 (6 bases). In germline, CDR1 is SGHAT, CDR2 FQNNGV. The CDR3 totals 15 residues. V was shortened by 0 bases and J by 8 bases, with 14 bases between the two germline ends. The chain's CDR3 is CASSLEGGGGYEQFF. CDR3 sequence (DNA): TGTGCCAGCAGCTTAGAAGGGGGTGGTGGCTATGAGCAGTTCTTC.

The rearrangement joins TRBV5-8 to TRBJ2-1; possible D gene TRBD1, 5 bases. Germline CDR1 and CDR2: SGHTS and YDEGEE. The CDR3 is made up of 13 amino acids. Deletions cut 0 bases from V and 8 bases from J, with 9 bases between. CDR3 residues: CASSLDRIYEQFF. In DNA, the CDR3 is TGTGCCAGCAGCTTGGACAGGATCTATGAGCAGTTCTTC. Full variable domain (missing parts from reference TRBV5-8 and TRBJ2-1): EAGVTQSPTHLIKTRGQQATLRCSPISGHTSVYWYQQALGLGLQFLLWYDEGEERNRGNFPPRFSGRQFPNYSSELNVNALELEDSALYLCASSLDRIYEQFFGPGTRLTVL.